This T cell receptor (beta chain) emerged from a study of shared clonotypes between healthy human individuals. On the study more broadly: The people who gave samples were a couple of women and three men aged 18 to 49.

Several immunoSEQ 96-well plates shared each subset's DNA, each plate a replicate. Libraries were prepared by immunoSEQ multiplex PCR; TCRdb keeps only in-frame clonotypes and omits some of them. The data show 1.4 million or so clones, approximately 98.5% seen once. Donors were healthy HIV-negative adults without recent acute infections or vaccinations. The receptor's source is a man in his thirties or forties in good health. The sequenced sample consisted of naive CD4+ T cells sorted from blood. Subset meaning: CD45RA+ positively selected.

CDR3 in amino acids: CASSPKGQINYGYTF. For the CDR3, the DNA is TGTGCCAGCTCACCAAAAGGACAGATAAACTATGGCTACACCTTC. The chain links TRBV18 to TRBJ1-2; tentative D call: TRBD1 (6 bases). V lost 2 bases and J 2 bases, leaving 12 bases between the germline ends. Looked up from germline, CDR1 is KGHSH and CDR2 is LQKENI. This CDR3 is 15 amino acids long.